A single sample gave rise to the 30 T cell receptor beta chains below, sequenced in a study of T cells after posttransplantation cyclophosphamide. Libraries were prepared by immunoSEQ multiplex PCR; TCRdb keeps only in-frame clonotypes and omits some of them. The profile covers 25,000 to 30,000 clones, none occurring a single time. What was sequenced was PBMCs. These receptors all stem from a woman aged 60-70 years in good health, CMV-negative, and a related stem cell transplant donor.

This clone was detected many times. The chain couples TRBV27 to TRBJ2-7, with 10 bases identical to TRBD2. Unmatched junction bases numbered 8, after V lost 6 bases and J lost 3 bases. Germline V gene data show CDR1 as MNHEY and CDR2 as SMNVEV (reference sequence). The CDR3 totals 15 residues. CDR3 sequence: CASRRRTSGDYEQYF. Here the CDR3 DNA reads TGTGCCAGCAGGCGAAGGACTAGCGGTGACTACGAGCAGTACTTC.

This clone was observed at least ten times. This chain connects TRBV4-3 to TRBJ2-7; a weak D match, TRBD2 (7 bases). The CDR3 is 15 residues long. Deletions cut 3 bases from V and 4 bases from J, with 16 bases between. Germline CDR1 LGHNA, CDR2 YSLEER. The CDR3 sequence: CASSHEVRGAYEQYF. The DNA of the CDR3 is TGCGCCAGCAGCCATGAAGTACGGGGGGCTTACGAGCAGTACTTC.

This clone occurred many times. This chain connects TRBV7-6 to TRBJ2-7; 11 bases fit TRBD1. The J segment lost 4 bases and the V segment lost 1 base, leaving 6 bases of the junction unmatched. CDR1 is SGHVS, CDR2 FNYEAQ, per germline. The CDR3 is made up of 16 amino acids. The CDR3 loop reads CASSLVGTGGVYEQYF. The CDR3, as DNA: TGTGCCAGCAGCTTAGTCGGGACAGGGGGGGTTTACGAGCAGTACTTC.

This clone was observed at least ten times. This chain links TRBV5-5 with TRBJ1-5, with 7 bases fitting TRBD1. V gave up 4 bases and J gave up 3 bases; unmatched junction bases: 7. CDR3 length equals 15 residues. The germline gives CDR1 SGHKS, CDR2 YYEKEE (reference sequence). The CDR3 DNA is TGTGCCAGCAGCCACGGACAGGCAATCAATCAGCCCCAGCATTTT. As protein: CASSHGQAINQPQHF.

This clone has ten or more counts. This rearrangement joins TRBV2 to TRBJ1-1; 11 bases fit TRBD1. In germline, CDR1 is SNHLY, CDR2 FYNNEI. Unmatched junction bases numbered 6, after V lost 7 bases and J lost 5 bases. This CDR3 is built from 14 residues. CDR3 DNA: TGTGCCAGCACCAGGACAGGGGGCCGGACTGAAGCTTTCTTT. Its protein is CASTRTGGRTEAFF.

This clone was detected only a few times. J is TRBJ2-6 and V is TRBV28; 8 bases agree with TRBD1. The CDR3 runs 15 residues. Trimming cost V 5 bases and J 1 base; bases outside gene matches: 1. Germline values: CDR1 MDHEN, CDR2 SYDVKM. The CDR3 reads CASSRTGSGANVLTF. The DNA of the CDR3 is TGTGCCAGCAGTCGGACAGGGTCTGGGGCCAACGTCCTGACTTTC.

Many counts were recorded for this clone. The rearrangement uses TRBV27 and TRBJ1-1; D is ambiguous. The V and J ends lost 2 bases and 1 base respectively, with 20 bases between them. The germline V gene encodes CDR1 MNHEY and CDR2 SMNVEV (reference sequence). The CDR3 is 18 amino acids. In nucleotides, the CDR3 is TGTGCCAGCAGTTTAGGGTCGGGGATTATTTTTCCGAACACTGAAGCTTTCTTT. Encoded protein: CASSLGSGIIFPNTEAFF.

This clone was counted at least ten times. This chain connects TRBV7-8 to TRBJ2-1; 10 nucleotides line up with TRBD2. The CDR3 is made up of 16 amino acids. V was pared by 5 bases and J by 2 bases, with 6 bases of the junction left unmatched. The germline gives CDR1 SGHVS, CDR2 FQNEAQ. CDR3: CASSPRLAGAYNEQFF. For the CDR3, the DNA is TGTGCCAGCAGCCCCCGGCTAGCGGGAGCCTACAATGAGCAGTTCTTC.

This clone appeared many times. The J gene is TRBJ1-1, the V gene TRBV28, with D unresolved. The germline V and J ends were trimmed by 2 bases and 1 base, with 5 bases remaining between them. CDR1 and CDR2 from the germline V gene are MDHEN and SYDVKM. The CDR3 has 13 residues. This CDR3 is CASSLVGNTEAFF. In DNA form, the CDR3 reads TGTGCCAGCAGTTTAGTCGGGAACACTGAAGCTTTCTTT. The variable domain in full, with the rest retrieved from reference TRBV28 and TRBJ1-1, is DVKVTQSSRYLVKRTGEKVFLECVQDMDHENMFWYRQDPGLGLRLIYFSYDVKMKEKGDIPEGYSVSREKKERFSLILESASTNQTSMYLCASSLVGNTEAFFGQGTRLTVV.

This clone was seen a few times. The chain recombines TRBV18 with TRBJ1-1, with 9 bases lining up with TRBD1. Germline V gene lookup returns CDR1 KGHSH and CDR2 LQKENI. V shed 4 bases, J shed 4 bases, and the junction held 4 bases outside the gene matches. This CDR3 has 14 residues. The CDR3 region is CASSRKTGGTEAFF. CDR3 coding DNA: TGTGCCAGCTCACGAAAGACAGGGGGCACTGAAGCTTTCTTT.

This clone was detected only a few times. The V gene is TRBV7-2, the J gene TRBJ1-4, with TRBD1 matching 8 bases. Germline V lookup: CDR1 SGHTA, CDR2 FQGNSA. Losses at the gene ends were 2 bases for V and 2 bases for J; bases not matched to a gene: 1. The CDR3 runs to 15 residues. CDR3 bases: TGTGCCAGCAGCTTACGACAGGGGACTAATGAAAAACTGTTTTTT. This translates into CASSLRQGTNEKLFF.

V is TRBV9 and J is TRBJ2-3, with 9 bases identical to TRBD1. Germline lookup yields CDR1 SGDLS and CDR2 YYNGEE. The trim removed 3 bases at V and 2 bases at J, leaving 13 bases unmatched. The CDR3 sequence is 18 residues long. This CDR3 reads CASSEGWKGTGITDTQYF. The CDR3 nucleotides are TGTGCCAGCAGCGAGGGGTGGAAAGGGACAGGGATCACAGATACGCAGTATTTT.

This clone was counted a few times. V gene TRBV7-6 combines with J gene TRBJ2-6; D is undetermined. Per germline, CDR1 SGHVS and CDR2 FNYEAQ. This CDR3 is built from 16 residues. The germline V and J ends were trimmed by 3 bases and 4 bases, with 13 bases remaining between them. This CDR3 reads CASSFASLPGANVLTF. The CDR3, as DNA: TGTGCCAGCAGCTTCGCTAGTCTTCCCGGGGCCAACGTCCTGACTTTC.

This clone was detected ten times or more. An end of the junction does not agree with germline; a read error may underlie this. The chain combines TRBV19 with TRBJ2-2; a weak D match, TRBD1 (6 bases). CDR3 length: 13 amino acids. Looked up from germline, CDR1 is LNHDA and CDR2 is SQIVND (reference sequence). The CDR3 is CACGTYNTGQLFF. CDR3 DNA: TGTGCCTGTGGGACATATAACACCGGGCAGCTGTTTTTT.

At least ten counts were recorded for this clone. V usage is TRBV27 and J usage is TRBJ1-1; 7 bases agree with TRBD1. This CDR3 spans 13 amino acids. Germline-derived CDR1 and CDR2 are MNHEY and SMNVEV (reference sequence). V gave up 10 bases and J gave up 2 bases; unmatched junction bases: 7. The CDR3 DNA follows: TGTGCCACCAAGGGACAGCTAAACACTGAAGCTTTCTTT. Its protein is CATKGQLNTEAFF.

In this sample, this clone turned up many times. The CDR3 spells CASSIGGQAYTGELFF. CDR3 coding DNA: TGTGCCAGTAGTATTGGAGGACAGGCTTACACCGGGGAGCTGTTTTTT. This rearrangement joins TRBV19 to TRBJ2-2, with 7 bases identical to TRBD1. V was clipped by 3 bases and J by 3 bases; unmatched bases: 7. Germline V gene data show CDR1 as LNHDA and CDR2 as SQIVND (reference sequence). This CDR3 is 16 amino acids long.

This clone was counted ten times or more. This rearrangement joins TRBV6-5 to TRBJ1-5; 7 bases line up with TRBD1. There are 15 residues in the CDR3. Germline CDR1 and CDR2: MNHEY and SVGAGI. The trim removed 2 bases at V and 4 bases at J, leaving 5 bases unmatched. This CDR3 reads CASSYTGVGNQPQHF. In nucleotides, the CDR3 is TGTGCCAGCAGTTACACAGGGGTTGGGAATCAGCCCCAGCATTTT.

This clone was seen more than once but under ten times. This sequence joins TRBV4-2 and TRBJ2-1, with 9 bases aligning to TRBD2. With 4 bases clipped from V and 2 bases from J, the junction kept 9 bases outside the gene matches. Looked up from germline, CDR1 is LGHNA and CDR2 is YNFKEQ. The CDR3 has 17 amino acids. Written as DNA, the CDR3 is TGTGCCAGCAGCCCCCGGACTAGCGAATTCACCTACAATGAGCAGTTCTTC. This encodes CASSPRTSEFTYNEQFF.

The chain employs TRBV20-1 and TRBJ2-5; maybe TRBD2 (5 bases). CDR1 is DFQATT and CDR2 is SNEGSKA in the germline V gene (reference sequence). The CDR3 loop spans 11 amino acids. Between the trimmed V and J ends, which lost 4 bases and 7 bases, there was a span of 10 bases. The CDR3 here is CSATTAGTQYF. Here the CDR3 DNA reads TGCAGTGCTACGACGGCGGGGACCCAGTACTTC.

The chain's CDR3 is CASSSQRGQETQYF. CDR3 DNA: TGCGCCAGCAGCTCCCAGCGGGGGCAAGAGACCCAGTACTTC. V gene TRBV5-1 combines with J gene TRBJ2-5, with 8 bases matching TRBD2. The CDR3 contains 14 residues. With 3 bases clipped from V and 2 bases from J, the junction kept 3 bases outside the gene matches. Germline CDR1 is SGHRS and CDR2 is YFSETQ.

This clone was observed a handful of times. The rearrangement uses TRBV6-5 and TRBJ2-5; TRBD2 aligns across 11 bases. The junction had 7 bases not matched to a gene; V was cut back by 6 bases and J by 4 bases. This CDR3 has 15 amino acids. Germline loops: CDR1 MNHEY, CDR2 SVGAGI. The CDR3 loop reads CASRSPSGGLETQYF. The CDR3 nucleotides read TGTGCCAGCAGGAGTCCTAGCGGGGGGTTAGAGACCCAGTACTTC.

This clone has only a few counts. The chain employs TRBV9 and TRBJ2-7; 9 bases are a match to TRBD2. Germline CDR1 is SGDLS and CDR2 is YYNGEE. V dropped 4 bases and J dropped 0; count of bases not matched to a gene: 5. The CDR3 has 15 residues. CDR3 in DNA: TGTGCCAGCAGCCCGACTAGCGGATTCTCCTACGAGCAGTACTTC. Translation: CASSPTSGFSYEQYF.

This clone was observed many times. In DNA form, the CDR3 reads TGTGCCAGTAGTATTCGGGCAGGGACGAACACCGGGGAGCTGTTTTTT. It translates to CASSIRAGTNTGELFF. The chain uses TRBV19 and TRBJ2-2; tentative D call: TRBD1 (5 bases). The germline gives CDR1 LNHDA, CDR2 SQIVND (reference sequence). Trimming removed 3 bases from V and 0 bases from J, with 11 bases in between. This CDR3 contains 16 residues.

At least ten counts were recorded for this clone. The chain recombines TRBV10-1 with TRBJ1-1; D possibly corresponds to TRBD1 (5 bases). This CDR3 has 14 residues. Germline values: CDR1 WNHNN, CDR2 SYGVQD (reference sequence). V lost 7 bases and J lost 1, with 13 bases in between. The CDR3 reads CASKGAGKNTEAFF. The CDR3 nucleotides read TGCGCCAGCAAGGGCGCAGGGAAGAACACTGAAGCTTTCTTT.

Many counts were recorded for this clone. The rearrangement uses TRBV6-6 and TRBJ1-2; 7 bases are a match to TRBD1. Looked up from germline, CDR1 is MNHNY and CDR2 is SVGAGI (reference sequence). The V gene end was trimmed by 6 bases and the J gene end by 5 bases; junction bases not matched to a gene: 9. The CDR3 sequence is 14 residues long. The CDR3 sequence is CASSRDRVKYGYTF. The DNA of the CDR3 is TGTGCCAGCAGCAGAGACAGGGTGAAATATGGCTACACCTTC.

This clone appeared many times. The V gene is TRBV7-2, the J gene TRBJ2-1; 13 positions match TRBD2. The germline V gene has CDR1 SGHTA and CDR2 FQGNSA. The V segment lost 4 bases and the J segment 8 bases; nucleotides outside the gene matches: 11. The CDR3 is 17 amino acids. CDR3 coding DNA: TGTGCCAGCAGCTCCGGACTAGCGGGGGCCCTACGAGATGAGCAGTTCTTC. It codes for CASSSGLAGALRDEQFF.

Ten or more counts support this clone. The V gene is TRBV19, the J gene TRBJ1-1; D possibly corresponds to TRBD1 (5 bases). Germline lookup yields CDR1 LNHDA and CDR2 SQIVND (reference sequence). V shed 2 bases and J shed 2 bases, with 12 bases lying between them. The CDR3 is 15 residues long. The CDR3 coding sequence is TGTGCCAGTAGTATACGGACGGGGGATAACACTGAAGCTTTCTTT. The encoded protein is CASSIRTGDNTEAFF.

The table lists this clone with many counts. J is TRBJ1-1 and V is TRBV2; TRBD1 agrees at 10 bases. V lost 6 bases, J lost 7 bases, and 2 bases stayed unmatched. The V gene's germline CDR1 is SNHLY and CDR2 FYNNEI. The CDR3 runs to 12 residues. The CDR3 DNA sequence: TGTGCCAGCAGGGGACAGGGGTTTGAAGCTTTCTTT. Amino acid sequence: CASRGQGFEAFF.

This clone occurred a few times. The chain joins TRBV6-5 to TRBJ2-4, with TRBD2 matching 9 bases. The CDR3 sequence is 15 residues long. With V trimmed by 5 bases and J by 9 bases, 11 bases remained unmatched. CDR1 and CDR2 from the germline V gene are MNHEY and SVGAGI. The CDR3 sequence is CASSLGASGKGIQYF. Written as DNA, the CDR3 is TGTGCCAGCAGTCTCGGGGCTAGCGGGAAGGGCATTCAGTACTTC.

The chain combines TRBV19 with TRBJ2-4; TRBD1 agrees at 8 bases. Germline values: CDR1 LNHDA, CDR2 SQIVND (reference sequence). The CDR3 is 16 residues long. V trimming: 1 base; J trimming: 5 bases; junction bases outside the gene matches: 7. The CDR3, as DNA: TGTGCCAGTAGTATAGCCCAGGGGGCAAGGCAAAACATTCAGTACTTC. Protein sequence: CASSIAQGARQNIQYF.